This T cell receptor (beta chain) derives from a study of CD8+ T cells in alopecia areata. For the study at large: Tofacitinib therapy lasting 6 to 18 months was followed by 6 months off drug.

Lesional scalp punch biopsies and peripheral blood came from alopecia areata patients. CD4+ and CD8+ T cells were sorted from PBMCs stained for CD3, CD4 and CD8. RNA extraction was followed by reverse transcription into cDNA, which acted as the sequencing template. The assay was immunoSEQ multiplex PCR, and TCRdb's table has in-frame clones only and misses some. The table has about 130,000 clones, approximately 49% seen once. There are 14 residues in the CDR3. V lost 2 bases to trimming and J lost 3 bases, with 14 bases between them. Germline values: CDR1 SQVTM, CDR2 ANQGSEA. Specimen: CD8+ T cells sorted from blood, collected at week 0. The rearrangement joins TRBV29-1 to TRBJ2-7; D is possibly TRBD1 (5 bases). This TCR was sampled from a human donor with alopecia areata. The DNA for the CDR3 is TGCAGCGTTGAACGGGCAGGGCAAAACTACGAGCAGTACTTC. This sequence encodes CSVERAGQNYEQYF.